The entry below describes one T cell receptor beta chain. The study ran its PCR with 60 Vbeta and 13 Jbeta primers. The table came from immunoSEQ multiplex PCR; TCRdb's copy has only in-frame clones and leaves some out. The sample comprises under 100,000 clones, 65% to 80% of which are singletons, and 2% to 2.5% rests with the top ten. These data belong to a study of cytomegalovirus exposure and HLA in healthy donors. CDR3 length: 16 residues. Germline assignment: CDR1 SGHAT and CDR2 FQNNGV. Germline trimming cut 1 base from V and 3 bases from J; bases unmatched to any gene: 4. V is TRBV11-2 and J is TRBJ1-4; 8 nucleotides agree with TRBD1. The sequencing sample was made of PBMCs. This TCR was sampled from a young man in good health and CMV-seronegative. CDR3 bases: TGTGCCAGCAGCTTAGCGACAGGGGCGTCTAATGAAAAACTGTTTTTT. Encoded protein: CASSLATGASNEKLFF.